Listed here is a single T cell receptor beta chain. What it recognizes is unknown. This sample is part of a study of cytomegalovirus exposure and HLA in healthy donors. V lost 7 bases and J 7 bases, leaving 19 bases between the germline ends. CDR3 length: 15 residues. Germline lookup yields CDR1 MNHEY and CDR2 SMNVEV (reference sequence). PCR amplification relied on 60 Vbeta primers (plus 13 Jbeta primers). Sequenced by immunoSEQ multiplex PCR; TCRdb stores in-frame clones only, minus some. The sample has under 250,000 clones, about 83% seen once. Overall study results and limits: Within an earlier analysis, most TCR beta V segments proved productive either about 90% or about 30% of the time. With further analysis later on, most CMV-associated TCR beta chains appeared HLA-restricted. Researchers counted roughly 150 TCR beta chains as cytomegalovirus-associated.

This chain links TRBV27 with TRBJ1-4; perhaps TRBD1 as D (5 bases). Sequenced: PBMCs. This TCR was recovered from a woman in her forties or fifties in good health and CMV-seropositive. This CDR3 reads CASKGAGPKGEKLFF. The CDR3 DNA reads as TGTGCCAGCAAGGGCGCGGGACCCAAGGGTGAAAAACTGTTTTTT.